A single sample gave rise to the 17 T cell receptor beta chains below, sequenced in a study of blood T cell repertoires in COVID-19. The protocol was immunoSEQ multiplex PCR, while the TCRdb copy is restricted to in-frame clones and leaves out a portion. The sample carries about 320,000 clones, 87% recorded once. The specimen was PBMCs or T cells enriched from blood (not recorded which). The source of these receptors is a woman aged 30 to 39 who had recovered from COVID-19.

This rearrangement joins TRBV14 to TRBJ2-3, with 8 bases matching TRBD1. CDR1 SGHDN and CDR2 FVKESK come from the germline V gene. J was trimmed by 14 bases and V by 1 base; bases with no gene match: 5. This CDR3 contains 12 residues. The CDR3 DNA reads as TGTGCCAGCAGCCAAGCCGGCGACAGGGGGTATTTT. Its translation is CASSQAGDRGYF. The full variable domain, rest sourced from reference TRBV14 and TRBJ2-3, is EAGVTQFPSHSVIEKGQTVTLRCDPISGHDNLYWYRRVMGKEIKFLLHFVKESKQDESGMPNNRFLAERTGGTYSTLKVQPAELEDSGVYFCASSQAGDRGYFGPGTRLTVL.

CDR3 amino acids: CAWSPRREQPQHF. Here the CDR3 DNA reads TGTGCCTGGAGTCCCAGGAGGGAACAGCCCCAGCATTTT. The chain is built from TRBV30 and TRBJ1-5; D is ambiguous. V was pared by 2 bases and J by 7 bases, with 12 bases between. The CDR3 is 13 amino acids. CDR1 and CDR2 from the germline V gene are GTSNPN and SVGIG (reference sequence).

The chain carries TRBV18 and TRBJ2-5; D remains ambiguous. V lost 0 bases and J 2 bases, leaving 7 bases between the germline ends. Germline loops: CDR1 KGHSH, CDR2 LQKENI. CDR3 length: 14 amino acids. The CDR3 loop is CASSPPLQQETQYF. DNA for the CDR3: TGTGCCAGCTCACCACCGTTGCAGCAAGAGACCCAGTACTTC.

V is TRBV24-1 and J is TRBJ1-2; 9 bases line up with TRBD1. In germline, CDR1 is KGHDR, CDR2 SFDVKD. The CDR3 spans 15 residues. V lost 2 bases, J lost 2 bases, and 2 bases stayed unmatched. The CDR3 protein is CATSDSDRGNYGYTF. Written as DNA, the CDR3 is TGTGCCACCAGTGATTCGGACAGGGGAAACTATGGCTACACCTTC.

CDR3 in DNA: TGTGCCAGCAGCCTCAGGACAGGGGGCACCACTGAAGCTTTCTTT. This sequence encodes CASSLRTGGTTEAFF. The chain employs TRBV11-2 and TRBJ1-1; 11 bases map to TRBD1. The CDR3 covers 15 residues. With 5 bases clipped from V and 4 bases from J, the junction kept 6 bases outside the gene matches. Germline CDR1 reads SGHAT; CDR2 reads FQNNGV.

Only one count was recorded for this clone. The chain recombines TRBV2 with TRBJ1-3, with D perhaps TRBD1 (5 bases). V lost 9 bases and J 2 bases, leaving 17 bases between the germline ends. CDR3 size: 15 residues. CDR1 is SNHLY and CDR2 is FYNNEI in the germline V gene. CDR3: CARGTPTLPGNTIYF. DNA of the CDR3: TGTGCCAGGGGGACTCCTACCCTCCCTGGAAACACCATATATTTT.

In this sample, this clone turned up once. CDR3 DNA: TGTGCCAGCAGTCCCCCGCGACAGGGGGGCCATGGCAATCAGCCCCAGCATTTT. It specifies CASSPPRQGGHGNQPQHF. The chain employs TRBV6-2 or TRBV6-3 and TRBJ1-5, with 9 nucleotides matching TRBD1. The CDR3 consists of 18 residues. V lost 5 bases and J lost 2; bases outside the gene matches: 13. CDR1 is MNHEY, CDR2 SVGEGT, per germline.

This chain uses TRBV4-1 with TRBJ1-2; 10 nucleotides match TRBD1. Germline lookup yields CDR1 MGHRA and CDR2 YSYEKL. Trimming removed 0 bases from V and 8 bases from J; junction bases left unmatched: 12. The CDR3 has 17 residues. The chain's CDR3 is CASSQDLSPGQGIGYTF. The CDR3 nucleotides read TGCGCCAGCAGCCAAGACCTAAGCCCGGGACAGGGGATAGGCTACACCTTC.

V gene TRBV18 combines with J gene TRBJ1-6; TRBD1 aligns across 10 bases. Per the germline V gene, CDR1 is KGHSH and CDR2 is LQKENI. Unmatched junction bases numbered 8, after V lost 4 bases and J lost 8 bases. CDR3 length: 16 residues. In nucleotides, the CDR3 is TGTGCCAGCTCACGGGACAGGGGCGTGGGGGATTCACCCCTCCACTTT. It translates to CASSRDRGVGDSPLHF. Filled out from reference TRBV18 and TRBJ1-6, the complete variable domain reads NAGVMQNPRHLVRRRGQEARLRCSPMKGHSHVYWYRQLPEEGLKFMVYLQKENIIDESGMPKERFSAEFPKEGPSILRIQQVVRGDSAAYFCASSRDRGVGDSPLHFGNGTRLTVT.

This rearrangement joins TRBV28 to TRBJ1-2; weak D call: TRBD1 (6 bases). The V end lost 6 bases, the J end lost 14 bases, and 19 bases lay between the germline ends. This CDR3 has 12 amino acids. CDR1 is MDHEN, CDR2 SYDVKM, per germline. CDR3 nucleotides: TGTGCCAGCAGCTACACTACAGGGATAGGGACCTTC. This encodes CASSYTTGIGTF.

CDR3 loop: CASSDSPQSSPLHF. The CDR3 region has the DNA TGTGCCAGCAGCGATTCACCCCAGTCTTCACCCCTCCACTTT. The rearrangement links TRBV9 to TRBJ1-6, with D unclear. CDR3 length equals 14 residues. The V end was cut by 3 bases, the J end by 9 bases, with 13 bases between. Germline assignment: CDR1 SGDLS and CDR2 YYNGEE.

The V and J genes are TRBV7-2 and TRBJ1-5; 8 bases align to TRBD1. In germline, CDR1 is SGHTA, CDR2 FQGNSA. V shed 5 bases and J 0 bases; nucleotides not matched to a gene: 3. There are 15 residues in the CDR3. The CDR3 DNA is TGTGCCAGCAGCACGGGACAGGCTAGCAATCAGCCCCAGCATTTT. Its protein product is CASSTGQASNQPQHF.

V gene TRBV12-3 or TRBV12-4 combines with J gene TRBJ2-5; possible D gene TRBD2, 6 bases. V lost 3 bases, J lost 1 base, and 6 bases lay in between. There are 13 residues in the CDR3. CDR3 coding DNA: TGTGCCAGCAGTTTCGGGAGCCAAGAGACCCAGTACTTC. Translation: CASSFGSQETQYF.

The chain combines TRBV3-1 (or the pseudogene TRBV3-2) with TRBJ1-2, with 9 positions matching TRBD1. This CDR3 has 14 residues. Germline CDR1 is LGHDT and CDR2 is YNNKEL (reference sequence). V gave up 0 bases and J gave up 4 bases; unmatched junction bases: 0. The CDR3 DNA reads TGTGCCAGCAGCCAAGAGGGACAGGGCTATGGCTACACCTTC. Amino acids: CASSQEGQGYGYTF.

The chain has TRBV5-1 and TRBJ2-3; no clear D. Germline CDR1 reads SGHRS; CDR2 reads YFSETQ. This CDR3 has 12 residues. V shed 2 bases and J shed 1 base, with 2 bases lying between them. CDR3 nucleotide sequence: TGCGCCAGCAGCTTCGGCACAGATACGCAGTATTTT. Translation: CASSFGTDTQYF.

J is TRBJ2-3 and V is TRBV30; TRBD2 agrees at 12 bases. Unmatched junction bases numbered 9, after V lost 5 bases and J lost 6 bases. Germline V gene data show CDR1 as GTSNPN and CDR2 as SVGIG (reference sequence). There are 15 residues in the CDR3. CDR3 nucleotide sequence: TGTGCCTGGGGAAGACTAGCGGGGGCGGTGGATACGCAGTATTTT. This gives the protein CAWGRLAGAVDTQYF.

This chain joins TRBV4-3 and TRBJ2-7; 11 bases are shared with TRBD2. Germline trimming cut 4 bases from V and 2 bases from J; bases unmatched to any gene: 7. Germline CDR1 is LGHNA and CDR2 is YSLEER. This CDR3 is built from 16 residues. CDR3 DNA sequence: TGCGCCAGCAGCCCCTTTCTAGCGGGGGGCCCCTACGAGCAGTACTTC. Its translation: CASSPFLAGGPYEQYF.